There are a few counts of the clone carrying this TCR beta chain. What it recognizes is unknown. These data belong to a study of T cells in Graves' hyperthyroidism and ophthalmopathy. Study as a whole: Peripheral blood was collected at initial diagnosis, before any treatment. Regarding the study as a whole: Stable hyperthyroidism and ophthalmopathy were separated using 13 V-J signatures.

Among the patients, aged 18 to 65, hyperthyroidism was newly diagnosed and had lasted under 2 months. Amplification yielded TCR beta CDR3 regions, with RNA transcripts as the source. HTBI primers were employed in a first-round RT-PCR of the TCR CDR3. TCRdb used MiXCR to reprocess the multiplex PCR reads, holding one entry per CDR3 protein. The data show approximately 530,000 distinct CDR3 sequences, 15% to 20% seen once. This TCR derives from a young woman with Graves' hyperthyroidism. The sequenced material came from blood.

The CDR3 reads CSVGLAGGHNTGELFF. The CDR3 DNA sequence: TGCAGCGTTGGCCTAGCGGGAGGGCATAACACCGGGGAGCTGTTTTTT. The chain is built from TRBV29-1 and TRBJ2-2; 12 nucleotides align to TRBD2. CDR3 size: 16 residues. After removal of 4 bases from V and 2 bases from J, the junction contained 5 bases not matched to a gene. Germline V gene data show CDR1 as SQVTM and CDR2 as ANQGSEA.